A selection of T cell receptor beta chains follows, all from one sample in a study of blood T cell repertoires in COVID-19. Here immunoSEQ multiplex PCR was the method, and the copy in TCRdb shows in-frame clones only, minus some. The table shows some 51,000 clones, with 88% occurring only once. The sequencing sample was made of peripheral blood. The receptors were sampled from a man aged 45-65 years with active COVID-19. Both conserved end residues are part of each CDR3. D genes are given only for firm matches. Expanded clones are given a class, and other clones once, few, many or no size at all.

clone size: .
D gene: TRBD1
J gene: TRBJ1-2
V gene: TRBV6-5
CDR3 length: 15
CDR3 protein: CASSYFSSGGKGYTF
CDR3 DNA: TGTGCCAGCAGTTACTTTTCCTCAGGGGGTAAAGGCTACACCTTC

clone size: .
D gene: .
J gene: TRBJ2-7
V gene: TRBV4-3
CDR3 length: 15
CDR3 protein: CASSQLTGLYYEQYF
CDR3 DNA: TGCGCCAGCAGCCAACTAACAGGGTTATACTACGAGCAGTACTTC

clone size: .
D gene: .
J gene: TRBJ1-4
V gene: TRBV19
CDR3 length: 16
CDR3 protein: CASSEQSGAINEKLFF
CDR3 DNA: TGTGCCAGTAGTGAACAATCAGGGGCGATTAATGAAAAACTGTTTTTT

clone size: .
D gene: .
J gene: TRBJ2-1
V gene: TRBV5-4
CDR3 length: 16
CDR3 protein: CASRGGGDAGINEQFF
CDR3 DNA: TGTGCCAGCAGGGGGGGTGGCGATGCGGGGATCAATGAGCAGTTCTTC

clone size: once
D gene: TRBD1
J gene: TRBJ1-2
V gene: TRBV5-5
CDR3 length: 17
CDR3 protein: CASRINPEQGGSRGYTF
CDR3 DNA: TGTGCCAGCAGAATTAATCCCGAACAGGGGGGATCGAGGGGCTACACCTTC

clone size: .
D gene: TRBD1
J gene: TRBJ1-1
V gene: TRBV10-3
CDR3 length: 14
CDR3 protein: CAISDGQGGNEAFF
CDR3 DNA: TGTGCCATCAGTGACGGACAGGGCGGCAATGAAGCTTTCTTT

clone size: .
D gene: .
J gene: TRBJ2-5
V gene: TRBV19
CDR3 length: 12
CDR3 protein: CASRQSGETQYF
CDR3 DNA: TGTGCCAGTAGACAGTCTGGAGAGACCCAGTACTTC

clone size: .
D gene: TRBD2
J gene: TRBJ2-1
V gene: TRBV4-1
CDR3 length: 18
CDR3 protein: CASSRGRVAGGPKNEQFF
CDR3 DNA: TGCGCCAGCAGCCGCGGGCGGGTAGCGGGAGGGCCGAAAAATGAGCAGTTCTTC

clone size: .
D gene: .
J gene: TRBJ1-1
V gene: TRBV5-6
CDR3 length: 14
CDR3 protein: CASSLGPSNTEAFF
CDR3 DNA: TGTGCCAGCAGCTTGGGTCCGTCGAACACTGAAGCTTTCTTT

clone size: few
D gene: .
J gene: TRBJ1-3
V gene: TRBV4-2
CDR3 length: 15
CDR3 protein: CASSQDRGSGNTIYF
CDR3 DNA: TGTGCCAGCAGCCAAGATAGAGGGTCCGGAAACACCATATATTTT

clone size: .
D gene: .
J gene: TRBJ2-1
V gene: TRBV18
CDR3 length: 16
CDR3 protein: CASSPTRQGRYNEQFF
CDR3 DNA: TGTGCCAGCTCACCAACCCGGCAGGGCCGCTACAATGAGCAGTTCTTC

clone size: .
D gene: TRBD2
J gene: TRBJ2-3
V gene: TRBV2
CDR3 length: 16
CDR3 protein: CASSSGTSGISDTQYF
CDR3 DNA: TGTGCCAGCAGTTCGGGGACTAGCGGGATTTCAGATACGCAGTATTTT

clone size: once
D gene: TRBD1
J gene: TRBJ1-2
V gene: TRBV2
CDR3 length: 15
CDR3 protein: CASVMTGTGLVGYTF
CDR3 DNA: TGTGCCAGCGTCATGACCGGGACAGGGTTAGTTGGCTACACCTTC

clone size: .
D gene: .
J gene: TRBJ2-7
V gene: TRBV21-1
CDR3 length: 16
CDR3 protein: CASSKGASGSLNEQYF
CDR3 DNA: TGTGCCAGCAGCAAAGGAGCTAGCGGGAGTTTGAACGAGCAGTACTTC

clone size: .
D gene: TRBD1
J gene: TRBJ2-2
V gene: TRBV10-2
CDR3 length: 15
CDR3 protein: CAVHGTGRVSGELFF
CDR3 DNA: TGCGCCGTCCACGGGACAGGGCGTGTGTCCGGGGAGCTGTTTTTT

clone size: .
D gene: TRBD2
J gene: TRBJ2-1
V gene: TRBV14
CDR3 length: 17
CDR3 protein: CASSLSSATAWGGEQFF
CDR3 DNA: TGTGCCAGCAGCCTCTCCTCTGCGACAGCCTGGGGAGGGGAGCAGTTCTTC

clone size: .
D gene: .
J gene: TRBJ2-3
V gene: TRBV2
CDR3 length: 14
CDR3 protein: CASSEDSLTDTQYF
CDR3 DNA: TGTGCCAGCAGTGAAGACTCTCTCACAGATACGCAGTATTTT

clone size: .
D gene: TRBD2
J gene: TRBJ2-3
V gene: TRBV27
CDR3 length: 16
CDR3 protein: CASSPRLAGFTDTQYF
CDR3 DNA: TGTGCCAGCAGCCCCAGACTAGCGGGGTTCACAGATACGCAGTATTTT

clone size: few
D gene: TRBD1
J gene: TRBJ2-2
V gene: TRBV27
CDR3 length: 17
CDR3 protein: CASSLLSPTGFTGELFF
CDR3 DNA: TGTGCCAGCAGTTTATTAAGTCCGACAGGGTTCACCGGGGAGCTGTTTTTT

clone size: .
D gene: TRBD1
J gene: TRBJ1-6
V gene: TRBV5-8
CDR3 length: 14
CDR3 protein: CASSGQGDNSPLHF
CDR3 DNA: TGTGCCAGCAGCGGACAGGGAGATAATTCACCCCTCCACTTT

clone size: .
D gene: .
J gene: TRBJ2-3
V gene: TRBV27
CDR3 length: 13
CDR3 protein: CATIQWGTDTQYF
CDR3 DNA: TGTGCCACCATACAGTGGGGCACAGATACGCAGTATTTT

clone size: .
D gene: .
J gene: TRBJ2-5
V gene: TRBV28
CDR3 length: 16
CDR3 protein: CASSSGGRGGTETQYF
CDR3 DNA: TGTGCCAGCAGTTCAGGGGGGCGAGGGGGCACAGAGACCCAGTACTTC

clone size: .
D gene: .
J gene: TRBJ2-3
V gene: TRBV7-2
CDR3 length: 15
CDR3 protein: CASSYSRGAWDTQYF
CDR3 DNA: TGTGCCAGCAGCTACTCCCGGGGGGCGTGGGATACGCAGTATTTT

clone size: .
D gene: TRBD2
J gene: TRBJ2-2
V gene: TRBV10-2
CDR3 length: 18
CDR3 protein: CASTARLAGEPVTGELFF
CDR3 DNA: TGCGCCAGCACCGCGAGGCTAGCGGGGGAGCCAGTCACCGGGGAGCTGTTTTTT

clone size: .
D gene: TRBD2
J gene: TRBJ2-3
V gene: TRBV6-1
CDR3 length: 15
CDR3 protein: CASSEPPSGGPIEYF
CDR3 DNA: TGTGCCAGCAGTGAACCTCCTAGCGGGGGGCCCATCGAGTATTTT

clone size: .
D gene: TRBD1
J gene: TRBJ1-2
V gene: TRBV29-1
CDR3 length: 12
CDR3 protein: CSAGDRESGYTF
CDR3 DNA: TGCAGCGCCGGTGACAGGGAGAGCGGCTACACCTTC

clone size: .
D gene: TRBD1
J gene: TRBJ2-7
V gene: TRBV7-9
CDR3 length: 15
CDR3 protein: CASSTGAVLTYEQYF
CDR3 DNA: TGTGCCAGCAGTACAGGGGCCGTCCTTACCTACGAGCAGTACTTC

clone size: .
D gene: .
J gene: TRBJ1-2
V gene: TRBV27
CDR3 length: 16
CDR3 protein: CASRLRRAGPLYGYTF
CDR3 DNA: TGTGCCAGCAGACTTCGACGGGCAGGGCCCTTATATGGCTACACCTTC

clone size: .
D gene: .
J gene: TRBJ1-5
V gene: TRBV6-5
CDR3 length: 12
CDR3 protein: CASRQGNQPQHF
CDR3 DNA: TGTGCCAGCAGACAGGGCAATCAGCCCCAGCATTTT

clone size: .
D gene: TRBD2
J gene: TRBJ2-3
V gene: TRBV13
CDR3 length: 15
CDR3 protein: CASSLGLARTDTQYF
CDR3 DNA: TGTGCCAGCAGCTTAGGACTAGCGAGGACAGATACGCAGTATTTT

clone size: .
D gene: TRBD2
J gene: TRBJ2-5
V gene: TRBV7-6
CDR3 length: 18
CDR3 protein: CASSQVPAGGLFQETQYF
CDR3 DNA: TGTGCCAGCAGCCAAGTCCCAGCGGGAGGCCTATTCCAAGAGACCCAGTACTTC

clone size: .
D gene: TRBD2
J gene: TRBJ2-3
V gene: TRBV6-5
CDR3 length: 14
CDR3 protein: CASSQTSVADTQYF
CDR3 DNA: TGTGCCAGCAGCCAGACTAGCGTCGCAGATACGCAGTATTTT

clone size: .
D gene: .
J gene: TRBJ1-1
V gene: TRBV6-4
CDR3 length: 13
CDR3 protein: CASSDTYGNEAFF
CDR3 DNA: TGTGCCAGCAGTGACACGTACGGGAATGAAGCTTTCTTT

clone size: once
D gene: .
J gene: TRBJ1-5
V gene: TRBV7-2
CDR3 length: 16
CDR3 protein: CASSLLRQADNQPQHF
CDR3 DNA: TGTGCCAGCAGCTTATTACGTCAGGCAGATAATCAGCCCCAGCATTTT

clone size: .
D gene: .
J gene: TRBJ1-4
V gene: TRBV25-1
CDR3 length: 17
CDR3 protein: CASSEQKRTATNEKLFF
CDR3 DNA: TGTGCCAGCAGTGAACAGAAGAGGACAGCAACTAATGAAAAACTGTTTTTT

clone size: .
D gene: TRBD1
J gene: TRBJ1-5
V gene: TRBV6-2/TRBV6-3
CDR3 length: 17
CDR3 protein: CASSSGTGENGNQPQHF
CDR3 DNA: TGTGCCAGCAGTTCCGGGACAGGGGAAAATGGCAATCAGCCCCAGCATTTT

clone size: .
D gene: .
J gene: TRBJ1-3
V gene: TRBV7-9
CDR3 length: 14
CDR3 protein: CASSSTGAGNTIYF
CDR3 DNA: TGTGCCAGCAGCTCGACGGGGGCTGGAAACACCATATATTTT

clone size: .
D gene: TRBD1
J gene: TRBJ1-2
V gene: TRBV6-6
CDR3 length: 15
CDR3 protein: CASSTPQTGSGGYTF
CDR3 DNA: TGTGCCAGCAGTACCCCTCAGACAGGGTCTGGTGGCTACACCTTC

clone size: .
D gene: .
J gene: TRBJ1-4
V gene: TRBV6-5
CDR3 length: 15
CDR3 protein: CASSYGGVEPEKLFF
CDR3 DNA: TGTGCCAGCAGTTACGGGGGCGTCGAGCCTGAAAAACTGTTTTTT

clone size: .
D gene: TRBD1
J gene: TRBJ1-6
V gene: TRBV5-6
CDR3 length: 15
CDR3 protein: CASSLTGTGNSPLHF
CDR3 DNA: TGTGCCAGCAGCCTGACCGGGACAGGGAATTCACCCCTCCACTTT

clone size: .
D gene: TRBD2
J gene: TRBJ2-7
V gene: TRBV6-6
CDR3 length: 14
CDR3 protein: CASRLAGNSYEQYF
CDR3 DNA: TGTGCCAGCAGACTAGCGGGCAACTCCTACGAGCAGTACTTC

clone size: .
D gene: TRBD2
J gene: TRBJ2-5
V gene: TRBV5-4
CDR3 length: 16
CDR3 protein: CASSPRAGGPEETQYF
CDR3 DNA: TGTGCCAGCAGCCCAAGAGCGGGGGGACCCGAAGAGACCCAGTACTTC